This T cell receptor (beta chain) was captured by sequencing in a study of regulatory T cells in long-lasting Graves disease. Study-wide points: TRBV28 was favored in persistent disease, as were TRBJ1-2 and TRBJ2-5.

Stated time point: newly diagnosed GD, antithyroid drugs for less than 3 months. Preparation of the TCR library used RNA extracted from PBMCs. Arm-PCR of CDR3 regions with iRepertoire HTBI primers generated TCR beta libraries. TCRdb re-derived calls from the multiplex PCR reads in MiXCR, one entry per CDR3 protein. The sample consists of roughly 500,000 distinct CDR3 sequences, about 13% of them appearing once. V shed 6 bases and J shed 4 bases, with 9 bases lying between them. This CDR3 region has 13 residues. Germline V gives CDR1 LNHDA, CDR2 SQIVND (reference sequence). Concerning this clonotype: Its antigen is not identified.

These data were likewise used in another study, on T cells in Graves' hyperthyroidism and ophthalmopathy.

The sequence came from a young man with Graves disease. This specimen consisted of peripheral blood mononuclear cells (PBMCs), obtained at new diagnosis, from a patient treated with antithyroid drugs. This chain connects TRBV19 to TRBJ2-2; no clear D. The CDR3 protein is CASSRKATGELFF. CDR3 bases: TGTGCCAGTAGCAGAAAGGCCACCGGGGAGCTGTTTTTT.